This T cell receptor beta chain was profiled in a study of sequential checkpoint blockade in melanoma (dated by TCRdb to about 2019). In the study overall: Using 1:1 randomization, the trial assigned patients either to first-line nivolumab followed by ipilimumab (arm A) or to ipilimumab followed by nivolumab (arm B). Maintenance nivolumab came after each of the two trial sequences. Beyond this particular receptor, the publication reports: Validation of the response-prediction model combining TCR metrics and mutation burden is needed in larger, independent patient cohorts.

The immunoSEQ Assay was used to immunosequence TCRbeta CDR3 regions from genomic DNA. Genomic DNA was amplified by bias-controlled multiplex PCR before high-throughput sequencing. In the source study's methods: To quantify the absolute abundance of each unique TCRbeta CDR3 region, the sequences were collapsed and filtered. Clonality, defined as 1 minus Pielou's evenness, was calculated using only productive rearrangements. Clones with significantly greater frequencies in on-treatment versus baseline samples were identified using a previously published method. This immuneACCESS table, as held by TCRdb, lists in-frame sequences with V and J called but not all clones. Of the missing ones, under half trace to an unresolved V gene in checked studies; the others have no known cause. V, J and clone size reflect that table, while D and trimming were determined from the DNA. This sample gives about 18,000 clones in total; roughly two thirds of them show up just once. Under 20% of the sample comes from the top ten.

The sample's treatment or condition, from its label and the paper: randomized to nivolumab then ipilimumab (arm A) or the reverse (arm B). None of the patients in the trial had previously been given DNA-damaging chemotherapy. A FACS Aria II flow cytometer was used to sort live CD3+CD8+ cells that were negative for CD19 and CD56 from thawed PBMCs. Samples were obtained from patients with melanoma enrolled in CheckMate 064, a randomized, open-label phase II trial of sequential checkpoint blockade. Leukapheresis was used to collect peripheral blood mononuclear cells, which were then purified with Ficoll-Paque and frozen in human serum with 10% DMSO. Right after sorting, the blood CD3+CD8+ cells were verified to be >95% pure, and DNA extraction followed. From the germline V gene (reference sequence), CDR1 is GTSNPN and CDR2 is SVGIG. The CDR3, cysteine through phenylalanine, is 15 amino acids long. Only the CDR3 portion is preserved as DNA: 45 bases, with reading frame beginning at the first base. Relative to germline, V is 2 bases shorter and J is 0 bases shorter, with 13 bases between their ends.

Note on this clone: Which antigen it targets is not known. Base qualities are not provided; no much larger clone lies one nucleotide away.

The clonotype was recovered from a human donor with melanoma. Here the sequenced sample was CD8+ T cells sorted from blood (inferred from file names), taken from a patient given nivolumab and ipilimumab in sequence. The rearrangement joined TRBV30 to TRBJ1-2; TRBD1 might be the D gene, on 5 matching bases. The DNA sequence reads TGTGCCTGGAGTCCTGACAGTTCAGCTAACTATGGCTACACCTTC. This is translated as CAWSPDSSANYGYTF.